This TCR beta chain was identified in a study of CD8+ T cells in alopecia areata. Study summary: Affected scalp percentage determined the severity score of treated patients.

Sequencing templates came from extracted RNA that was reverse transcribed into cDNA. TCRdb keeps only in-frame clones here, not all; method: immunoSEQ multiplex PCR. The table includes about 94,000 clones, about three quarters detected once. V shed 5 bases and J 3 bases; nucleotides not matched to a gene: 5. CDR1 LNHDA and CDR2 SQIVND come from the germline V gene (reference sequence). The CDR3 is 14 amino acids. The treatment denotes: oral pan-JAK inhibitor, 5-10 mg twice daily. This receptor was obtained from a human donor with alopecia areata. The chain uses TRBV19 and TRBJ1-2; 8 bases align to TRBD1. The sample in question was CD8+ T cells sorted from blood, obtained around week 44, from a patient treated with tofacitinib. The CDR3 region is CASSPGTGDYGYTF. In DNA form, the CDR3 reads TGTGCCAGTAGTCCCGGGACAGGTGACTATGGCTACACCTTC.